Only one count was recorded for the clone carrying this T cell receptor (beta chain). Antigen specificity is unknown. This sample was taken from a study of T cell responses to AZD1222 COVID-19 vaccine. This CDR3 has 14 residues. Germline CDR1 LNHDA, CDR2 SQIVND (reference sequence). V shed 10 bases and J shed 0 bases, with 15 bases lying between them. Libraries were prepared by immunoSEQ multiplex PCR; TCRdb keeps only in-frame clonotypes and omits some of them. The repertoire has 80,000 to 100,000 clones, roughly 88% of them found once; the top ten carry 10%. Study outcomes and limitations: Across spike, vaccine-associated CD4 TCRs were found, dominant at 160-218 and 743-854. Among the donors, most were white British and more were female, and clonal diversity was possibly underestimated.

The chain combines TRBV19 with TRBJ1-1; D is perhaps TRBD1 (6 bases). The source was peripheral blood, collected on day 0 of MenACWY control vaccination. The clonotype was recovered from an adult in good health. The CDR3 loop reads CATGASRMNTEAFF. In DNA form, the CDR3 reads TGTGCCACAGGGGCCTCCCGGATGAACACTGAAGCTTTCTTT.